The source of this TCR beta chain is a study of cytomegalovirus exposure and HLA in healthy donors listed by TCRdb under 2017. Study-wide context: An earlier analysis of 587 of the donors reported 276 Gb of sequence data and 117 million unique TCR beta sequences obtained from some 200 million T cells. An early release that covered 640 HLA-typed donors contained around 300 gigabases of sequencing data and 80 million or so unique TCR sequences. Among the roughly 400 genotyped donors, approximately 76% belonged to the genetic ancestry cluster associated with self-reported Caucasian donors. The study aimed to test whether cataloging public T cell receptors could reveal signatures of past pathogen exposure. Using immunosequencing, the study profiled T cell repertoires from fewer than 850 subjects and related those repertoires to cytomegalovirus serostatus. A separate validation cohort of roughly 120 different subjects was used in addition to the 666-subject first cohort. The study combined high-throughput TCR immunosequencing, statistical association of individual TCRs with disease status, and machine learning to predict cytomegalovirus infection status. A later analysis re-analyzed previously published TCR beta repertoires from approximately 670 donors and added high-resolution HLA genotyping to study TCR occurrence patterns. Rather than using new phenotypic data, the later analysis identified candidate immune exposures from TCR beta sequences and from how often those sequences occurred across donors. An earlier analysis of around 580 of the donors used high-throughput TCR beta sequencing to judge whether each TCR beta V gene segment behaved as functional or pseudogenic. Alongside the repertoire data, information on donor age, sex, ethnicity and CMV serostatus was compiled. Genome-wide SNP genotypes for about 65% of the roughly 700 donors were used in a later genetic analysis, which treated that subset as a discovery cohort. Every repertoire in the discovery cohort had been generated on one and the same sequencing platform. HLA typing included class I and class II loci at four-digit resolution. The number of typed donors differed by locus: roughly 629-630 for A, B, C, DRB1 and DQB1; approximately 530 for DQA1; roughly 600 for DPA1; and roughly 490 for DPB1. A few DR-DQ haplotypes were treated as single units for association and clustering because of strong linkage in the cohort. On average, roughly 240,000 unique TCR beta nucleotide sequences were sequenced per donor among more than 350 genotyped donors of the cohort, with 15% to 20% of those sequences being non-productive. Points the paper makes about the study in general: CMV serostatus was the only immune exposure information available for the cohort. Most TCR sequences were seen in very few donors, while some public TCRs were found in many individuals. A group of highly shared sequence variants was considered likely to be a technical artifact of the sequencing pipeline. According to a later analysis, most CMV-associated TCR beta chains appeared to be HLA-restricted, and the HLA associations seemed to be driven largely by CMV exposure. Some IMGT-functional V segments, including TRBV6-2 and TRBV6-3, could not be distinguished by the 87-base-pair reads and were therefore excluded. In both the original and validation cohorts, the classifier was reported to diagnose cytomegalovirus status with high specificity and sensitivity. In a later analysis, the rate of TCR association differed among HLA loci, with DRB1 alleles having the most associated TCRs and HLA-C alleles having the fewest. Presence/absence analyses assumed roughly uniform sequencing depth across donors, an assumption that may not hold. In vitro tests confirmed that a few of the cytomegalovirus-associated TCR beta chains recognize cytomegalovirus antigens. In this cohort, only TCR beta chains were sequenced, and detectable features were limited by the absence of alpha or paired-chain data. Correlated functional status among segregating V segments might reflect linkage disequilibrium, but an unknown experimental factor could not be ruled out. An earlier analysis of approximately 500 of the donors showed that most TCR beta V segments appeared in productive rearrangements either about 87% or about 30% of the time, which broadly matched IMGT annotations. In the study, roughly 160 TCR beta chains were listed as associated with cytomegalovirus. According to the authors, the approach could potentially be generalized to other disease states and immunological phenotypes. A later analysis associated roughly 17,000 TCR beta sequences with specific HLA alleles at a false discovery rate of 0.05. Because some donors lacked HLA typing at each locus, the association tests relied only on the typed subset. When HLA alleles, especially DR and DQ, strongly co-occurred, attributing TCR associations to individual alleles was difficult. In a later genetic analysis, a missense DCLRE1C variant was associated with V-gene and J-gene trimming of TCR beta chains, and the association was replicated in an independent cohort. According to a later genetic analysis, donors in an Asian-associated ancestry cluster had fewer N-insertions in productive TCRs than the approximately 630-donor mean. A further reported finding was that TCR beta sequences accurately predicted the HLA-A and HLA-B alleles for most subjects in the first cohort. A later analysis found that HLA-associated TCR beta chains were more clonally expanded and had lower generation probabilities than equally common non-associated chains. In a later analysis, several top co-occurrence clusters were reported to appear linked to parvovirus B19, influenza, CMV and Epstein-Barr virus. About 15 rarely observed V segments, including chromosome 9 orphons, were excluded from the earlier analysis of some 590 of the donors because counts were too low.

With regard to this clone: Its antigen is not yet known. Base qualities are missing; no much larger clone stands one base away.

CDR1 and CDR2 were assigned from the germline V gene as SGHRS and YFSETQ. The cysteine opens and the phenylalanine closes a CDR3 of 16 amino acids. Left in the record is the CDR3 DNA by itself, 48 bases read in frame from the first base. V and J are trimmed by 2 bases and 5 bases, and the gene matches miss 11 bases of the junction. The cohort was made up of roughly 670 healthy bone marrow donors. All cohort members were sampled while nominally healthy, although unrecorded immune exposures were likely present. The donor tested CMV seronegative, placing the donor among the 300 to 400 seronegative members of the cohort. A peripheral blood sample was collected from each donor, and TCR beta sequencing was performed on peripheral blood mononuclear cells. The Qiagen DNeasy Blood Extraction Kit was used to extract genomic DNA from the blood cell samples. Library prep was done by the immunoSEQ multiplex PCR assay. For the multiplex PCR, a mixture combining 60 forward primers for TCR Vbeta segments and 13 reverse primers for TCR Jbeta segments was used. A multiplex PCR assay on genomic DNA amplified the CDR3 region of rearranged TCR beta genes. The Illumina HiSeq System was used to sequence the amplified TCR beta libraries as 87-base-pair reads. In the source study's methods: A later analysis tallied around 82 million unique TCR beta chains across the approximately 670 repertoires, and some 10 million of those chains were shared by two or more donors. To remove PCR and sequencing errors, raw reads were error-corrected and collapsed into unique sequences using a nearest-neighbor algorithm that merged closely related sequences. V, D and J gene segments were assigned by aligning CDR3 sequences to IMGT reference sequences. For a sequence to be retained, a match of at least six nucleotides to both a V gene segment and a J gene segment was required. A rearrangement counted as productive if the CDR3 had no stop codons and remained in frame with V and J, and every other rearrangement counted as non-productive. Following IMGT convention, CDR3 was defined as the stretch from the second conserved V-encoded cysteine to the conserved J-encoded phenylalanine. Sequences without an unambiguous match to a single V gene segment were excluded from the earlier analysis of approximately 560 of the donors. In an earlier analysis of approximately 590 of the donors, a V segment was called functional when productive rearrangements were above 56.7%, and segregating when the standard deviation between donors exceeded 5%. A statistical classification framework was built for diagnosing cytomegalovirus status from the catalog of TCR beta chain sequences. A later analysis assigned V and J genes by comparing TCR nucleotide sequences with IMGT/GENE-DB human TR gene sequences. Using the TCRdist pipeline, a later analysis assigned CDR3 sequences along with most-parsimonious VDJ recombination scenarios. In a later analysis, each TCR beta chain was defined by its CDR3 amino acid sequence together with its V-gene family, and reads lacking a unique V-gene family were excluded. As a way to deal with suspected cross-contamination and a sequencing artifact, a later analysis dropped over 550 nucleotide sequences that were highly shared and had low generation probability. In a later analysis, a clonal expansion index was calculated for each public chain from normalized within-repertoire ranks of inferred template counts. Generation probabilities in a later analysis came from a VDJ recombination model fitted to out-of-frame rearrangements, and those results were checked against IGoR. In a later analysis, hypergeometric tests were used to score TCR-TCR, TCR-HLA and TCR-CMV co-occurrence, with a repertoire-size bias correction applied to TCR pairs. In a later analysis, false discovery rates were estimated by permuting HLA or CMV assignments 20 times. In a later analysis, co-occurring TCRs were grouped using DBSCAN, with TCRdist sequence similarity added in when clustering inside HLA-allele-positive subsets. For co-occurrence clustering, repertoires with fewer than 30,000 or more than 120,000 public chains were excluded, along with a handful of repertoires with anomalous nucleotide sharing. TCRdb's version of the immuneACCESS table is confined to in-frame rearrangements and falls short of the full clone set. An unresolved V gene accounts for under half of the shortfall where checked; the remainder is of unknown origin. V and J calls and clone size come straight from that table; D and trimming were deduced from the DNA. This sample is represented by 150,000 to 200,000 clones; almost 85% of them were singletons. The ten top clones hold 2% to 2.5% of the sample.

This TCR came from a woman in her forties or fifties in good health and CMV-seronegative. Sequenced material: PBMCs. The V and J segments used are TRBV5-1 and TRBJ2-3, and 7 bases in between align with TRBD2. CDR3 region: CASSLLAPETGDTQYF. The nucleotide sequence reads TGCGCCAGCAGCTTACTAGCGCCCGAGACCGGAGATACGCAGTATTTT.